Below, 21 T cell receptor beta chains from the same sample are listed, as sequenced in a study of blood T cell repertoires in COVID-19. Sequencing was performed with immunoSEQ multiplex PCR; in TCRdb, only in-frame clones are kept and a portion is missing. The sample lists roughly 380,000 clones; roughly 87% were seen once. The sample was PBMCs or T cells enriched from blood (not recorded which). All receptors come from a woman aged 30 to 39 who had recovered from COVID-19.

This chain uses TRBV5-6 with TRBJ2-7; possible D gene TRBD2, 6 bases. The V gene lost 0 bases and the J gene lost 2 bases, with 12 bases spanning the gap. Germline V gives CDR1 SGHDT, CDR2 YYEEEE. The CDR3 length is 15 residues. The CDR3 coding sequence is TGTGCCAGCAGCTTGGAAGGGACTGGGGCCTACGAGCAGTACTTC. Protein: CASSLEGTGAYEQYF. Based on the CDR3 plus reference TRBV5-6 and TRBJ2-7, the full variable domain is DAGVTQSPTHLIKTRGQQVTLRCSPKSGHDTVSWYQQALGQGPQFIFQYYEEEERQRGNFPDRFSGHQFPNYSSELNVNALLLGDSALYLCASSLEGTGAYEQYFGPGTRLTVT.

The chain is built from TRBV24-1 and TRBJ2-1, with 8 bases identical to TRBD1. V was pared by 5 bases and J by 10 bases, with 6 bases of the junction left unmatched. The CDR3 has 13 amino acids. The germline V gene has CDR1 KGHDR and CDR2 SFDVKD. CDR3 DNA: TGTGCCACCAGTGGGCAGGGGGCTAAGGAGCAGTTCTTC. Translation: CATSGQGAKEQFF.

The J gene is TRBJ2-7, the V gene TRBV5-1, with a possible D match to TRBD2 (7 bases). The CDR3 sequence is 15 residues long. Germline values: CDR1 SGHRS, CDR2 YFSETQ. V gave up 0 bases and J gave up 4 bases, with 14 bases separating them. The CDR3 sequence is CASSLVAGAEYEQYF. The CDR3 DNA sequence: TGCGCCAGCAGCTTGGTGGCGGGGGCTGAGTACGAGCAGTACTTC. Full variable domain (missing parts from reference TRBV5-1 and TRBJ2-7): KAGVTQTPRYLIKTRGQQVTLSCSPISGHRSVSWYQQTPGQGLQFLFEYFSETQRNKGNFPGRFSGRQFSNSRSEMNVSTLELGDSALYLCASSLVAGAEYEQYFGPGTRLTVT.

The gene calls are TRBV7-2 and TRBJ2-1, with 10 bases identical to TRBD1. The ends lost 2 bases at V and 6 bases at J; junction bases unmatched: 7. Germline CDR1 and CDR2: SGHTA and FQGNSA. This CDR3 comprises 16 residues. The DNA of the CDR3 is TGTGCCAGCAGCTTACTTGGGACAGGGGTAGGCAATGAGCAGTTCTTC. Protein product: CASSLLGTGVGNEQFF.

This rearrangement joins TRBV5-5 to TRBJ2-7; D is perhaps TRBD2 (6 bases). CDR3 size: 14 residues. The V end lost 0 bases, the J end lost 4 bases, and 11 bases lay between the germline ends. CDR1 and CDR2 from the germline V gene are SGHKS and YYEKEE (reference sequence). CDR3 bases: TGTGCCAGCAGCTTGGGGGTGGCGGGGTACGAGCAGTACTTC. Translating gives CASSLGVAGYEQYF.

This sequence joins TRBV6-6 and TRBJ2-3; 7 bases map to TRBD1. Trimming cost V 0 bases and J 4 bases; bases outside gene matches: 1. Germline CDR1 reads MNHNY; CDR2 reads SVGAGI (reference sequence). The CDR3 covers 14 residues. The CDR3 reads CASSYSGTADTQYF. The CDR3 bases are TGTGCCAGCAGTTACTCCGGGACAGCAGATACGCAGTATTTT.

Here the CDR3 reads CASSGRTGQETQYF. The CDR3 DNA is TGTGCCAGCAGTGGCCGGACAGGGCAGGAGACCCAGTACTTC. This sequence joins TRBV2 and TRBJ2-5; 8 bases agree with TRBD1. J gave up 5 bases and V 4 bases, and 6 bases lay outside the gene matches. Germline-derived CDR1 and CDR2 are SNHLY and FYNNEI. This CDR3 contains 14 residues.

CDR3 coding DNA: TGCAGCGTTAGCCAGCGGGAGGTTGGTGAGCAGTTCTTC. It encodes CSVSQREVGEQFF. V gene TRBV29-1 combines with J gene TRBJ2-1; 9 bases fit TRBD2. The germline gives CDR1 SQVTM, CDR2 ANQGSEA. The CDR3 sequence is 13 residues long. V lost 5 bases, J lost 9 bases, and 8 bases stayed unmatched.

This chain links TRBV5-3 with TRBJ1-1, with 8 bases lining up with TRBD1. TRBV5-3 is identified as an open reading frame with a role that is uncertain. CDR3 size: 18 residues. J gave up 1 base and V 1 base, and 12 bases lay outside the gene matches. CDR3 sequence reads: CARSLWRTGKKGNTEAFF. In DNA form, the CDR3 reads TGTGCCAGAAGCTTGTGGCGGACAGGGAAAAAGGGGAACACTGAAGCTTTCTTT.

The chain recombines TRBV10-3 with TRBJ1-1; 7 nucleotides align to TRBD1. The CDR3 sequence is 14 residues long. J gave up 1 base and V 6 bases, and 5 bases lay outside the gene matches. Germline CDR1 and CDR2: ENHRY and SYGVKD. The CDR3 nucleotides are TGTGCCATCAGGAGGGGACAGACGAACACTGAAGCTTTCTTT. Encoded protein: CAIRRGQTNTEAFF.

The chain couples TRBV7-2 to TRBJ2-6; TRBD2 matches 7 bases. CDR3 size: 18 residues. V shed 0 bases, J shed 0 bases, and the junction held 5 bases outside the gene matches. Germline V lookup: CDR1 SGHTA, CDR2 FQGNSA. The CDR3 DNA follows: TGTGCCAGCAGCTTAGCAGGGACTACCTACTCTGGGGCCAACGTCCTGACTTTC. This translates into CASSLAGTTYSGANVLTF.

This clone was recorded only once. The V gene is TRBV5-6, the J gene TRBJ2-2; 9 nucleotides agree with TRBD1. The junction had 4 bases not matched to a gene; V was cut back by 0 bases and J by 4 bases. Germline-derived CDR1 and CDR2 are SGHDT and YYEEEE. The CDR3 runs 16 residues. The DNA for the CDR3 is TGTGCCAGCAGCTTGGGGGACAGGGAACTCACCGGGGAGCTGTTTTTT. Amino acid sequence: CASSLGDRELTGELFF.

The rearrangement uses TRBV5-1 and TRBJ2-3; D is unresolved. CDR3 size: 12 residues. Trimming stripped 0 bases from V and 4 bases from J, with 3 bases between. Looked up from germline, CDR1 is SGHRS and CDR2 is YFSETQ. The CDR3 reads CASSLGADTQYF. In nucleotides, the CDR3 is TGCGCCAGCAGCTTGGGAGCAGATACGCAGTATTTT. Variable domain in full (rest from reference TRBV5-1 and TRBJ2-3): KAGVTQTPRYLIKTRGQQVTLSCSPISGHRSVSWYQQTPGQGLQFLFEYFSETQRNKGNFPGRFSGRQFSNSRSEMNVSTLELGDSALYLCASSLGADTQYFGPGTRLTVL.

This clone has just a few counts. The chain couples TRBV7-6 to TRBJ2-7; weak D call: TRBD1 (6 bases). The CDR3 has 11 amino acids. The germline gives CDR1 SGHVS, CDR2 FNYEAQ. V lost 4 bases, J lost 10 bases, and 11 bases lay in between. The CDR3 here is CASSSEGVQYF. CDR3 in DNA: TGTGCCAGCAGCTCTGAGGGGGTTCAGTACTTC. The whole variable domain, filled in from reference TRBV7-6 and TRBJ2-7, reads GAGVSQSPRYKVTKRGQDVALRCDPISGHVSLYWYRQALGQGPEFLTYFNYEAQQDKSGLPNDRFSAERPEGSISTLTIQRTEQRDSAMYRCASSSEGVQYFGPGTRLTVT.

This chain joins TRBV5-4 and TRBJ2-3; D remains unclear. The V end lost 4 bases, the J end lost 6 bases, and 9 bases lay between the germline ends. CDR3 size: 12 residues. Germline-derived CDR1 and CDR2 are SGHNT and YYREEE (reference sequence). CDR3 in amino acids: CASSHPRDTQYF. CDR3 nucleotide sequence: TGTGCCAGCAGCCATCCGAGGGATACGCAGTATTTT.

The CDR3 nucleotides read TGTGCCAGCAGCAAAAAAGGTTTGGGACAGGGAAATCACACTGAAGCTTTCTTT. It encodes CASSKKGLGQGNHTEAFF. The chain has TRBV21-1 and TRBJ1-1; TRBD1 is the table's D call, not checked against the DNA. TRBV21-1 is given as a pseudogene. This CDR3 is built from 18 residues.

V gene TRBV14 combines with J gene TRBJ1-2; D remains unclear. V lost 0 bases and J lost 8, with 4 bases in between. Germline CDR1 SGHDN, CDR2 FVKESK. The CDR3 is made up of 11 amino acids. This CDR3 is CASSQDQGYTF. CDR3 DNA: TGTGCCAGCAGCCAAGATCAGGGCTACACCTTC. Using reference TRBV14 and TRBJ1-2 for the parts outside the CDR3, the full variable domain is EAGVTQFPSHSVIEKGQTVTLRCDPISGHDNLYWYRRVMGKEIKFLLHFVKESKQDESGMPNNRFLAERTGGTYSTLKVQPAELEDSGVYFCASSQDQGYTFGSGTRLTVV.

This clone was counted a few times. The chain joins TRBV19 to TRBJ1-4, with D possibly matching TRBD1 (5 bases). The CDR3 has 15 amino acids. Trimming took off 2 bases at V and 7 bases at J, with 14 bases between the two ends. CDR1 LNHDA and CDR2 SQIVND come from the germline V gene (reference sequence). CDR3 sequence (DNA): TGTGCCAGTAGTATATTGGACAAGCGAGGTGAAAAACTGTTTTTT. Protein sequence: CASSILDKRGEKLFF.

CDR3 amino acids: CASEQDRDGYTF. In DNA form, the CDR3 reads TGTGCCAGTGAACAGGACAGGGATGGCTACACCTTC. The J gene is TRBJ1-2, the V gene TRBV7-9; TRBD1 agrees at 8 bases. The CDR3 spans 12 residues. The ends lost 9 bases at V and 6 bases at J; junction bases unmatched: 6. Germline-derived CDR1 and CDR2 are SEHNR and FQNEAQ (reference sequence). Together with reference TRBV7-9 and TRBJ1-2, the CDR3 gives the full variable domain: DTGVSQNPRHKITKRGQNVTFRCDPISEHNRLYWYRQTLGQGPEFLTYFQNEAQLEKSRLLSDRFSAERPKGSFSTLEIQRTEQGDSAMYLCASEQDRDGYTFGSGTRLTVV.

The J gene is TRBJ1-1, the V gene TRBV4-1, with unresolved D. Per the germline V gene, CDR1 is MGHRA and CDR2 is YSYEKL. Deletions cut 1 base from V and 3 bases from J, with 9 bases between. This CDR3 has 14 amino acids. The CDR3 here is CASSQVSDYTEAFF. Here the CDR3 DNA reads TGCGCCAGCAGCCAAGTATCTGACTACACTGAAGCTTTCTTT.

This clone was observed a single time. The rearrangement links TRBV5-1 to TRBJ2-3, with 7 bases aligning to TRBD2. The length of the CDR3 is 15 residues. CDR1 is SGHRS, CDR2 YFSETQ, per germline. Trimming took 0 bases from V and 2 from J; bases not matched to a gene: 3. This chain's CDR3 is CASSLGEGSTDTQYF. CDR3 in DNA: TGCGCCAGCAGCTTGGGGGAGGGGTCCACAGATACGCAGTATTTT.